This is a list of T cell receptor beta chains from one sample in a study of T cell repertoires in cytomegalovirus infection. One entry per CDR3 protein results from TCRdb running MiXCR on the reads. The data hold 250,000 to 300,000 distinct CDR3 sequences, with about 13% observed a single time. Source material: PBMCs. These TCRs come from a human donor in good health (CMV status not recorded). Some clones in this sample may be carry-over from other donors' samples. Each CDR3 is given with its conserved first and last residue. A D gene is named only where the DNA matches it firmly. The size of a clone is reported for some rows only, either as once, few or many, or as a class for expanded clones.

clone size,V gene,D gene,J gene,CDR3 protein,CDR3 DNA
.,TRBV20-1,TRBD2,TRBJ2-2,CSAREPGLEGLVLFF,TGCAGTGCTAGAGAGCCGGGACTAGAGGGGCTAGTGCTGTTTTTT
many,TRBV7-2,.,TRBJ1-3,CASSLRGSVGNTIYF,TGTGCCAGCAGCTTACGGGGATCGGTTGGAAACACCATATATTTT
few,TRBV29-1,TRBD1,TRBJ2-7,CSVTGGIDEQYF,TGCAGCGTTACAGGGGGCATCGACGAGCAGTACTTC
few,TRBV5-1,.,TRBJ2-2,CASSLGTVPAGELFF,TGCGCCAGCAGCTTGGGAACAGTTCCTGCCGGGGAGCTGTTTTTT
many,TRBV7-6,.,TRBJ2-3,CASSLGTGPSSTDTQYF,TGTGCCAGCAGCTTAGGAACAGGGCCTAGCAGCACAGATACGCAGTATTTT
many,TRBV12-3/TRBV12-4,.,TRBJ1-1,CASSLRTSTNTEAFF,TGTGCCAGCAGCCTCCGGACAAGCACGAACACTGAAGCTTTCTTT
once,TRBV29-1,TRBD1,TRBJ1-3,CSVLQGIDSGNTIYF,TGCAGCGTTTTACAGGGGATTGATTCTGGAAACACCATATATTTT
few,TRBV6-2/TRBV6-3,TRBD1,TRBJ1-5,CASSYDRVAQPQHF,TGTGCCAGCAGTTACGACAGGGTAGCTCAGCCCCAGCATTTT
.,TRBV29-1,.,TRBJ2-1,CSVTDTGYEQFF,TGCAGCGTTACAGATACAGGGTATGAGCAGTTCTTC
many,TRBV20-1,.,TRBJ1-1,CSARGLSTWGTEAFF,TGCAGTGCTAGGGGACTCTCGACCTGGGGCACTGAAGCTTTCTTT
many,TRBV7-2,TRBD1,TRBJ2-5,CASSAGTVGAGTQYF,TGTGCCAGCAGCGCCGGGACAGTCGGGGCGGGGACCCAGTACTTC
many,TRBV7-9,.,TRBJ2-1,CASSLGEYNEQFF,TGTGCCAGCAGCTTAGGGGAGTACAATGAGCAGTTCTTC
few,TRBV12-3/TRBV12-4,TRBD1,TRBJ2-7,CASSLVIGQGTQQYF,TGTGCCAGCAGTTTAGTAATAGGACAGGGGACTCAGCAGTACTTC
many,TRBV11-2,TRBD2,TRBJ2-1,CASSLMGGFNDEQFF,TGTGCCAGCAGCTTAATGGGGGGGTTTAACGATGAGCAGTTCTTC
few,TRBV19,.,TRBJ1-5,CASNRQETQPQHF,TGTGCCAGTAATAGGCAGGAAACTCAGCCCCAGCATTTT
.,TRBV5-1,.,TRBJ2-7,CASSPSAGVGEQYF,TGCGCCAGCAGCCCCTCGGCGGGTGTCGGCGAGCAGTACTTC
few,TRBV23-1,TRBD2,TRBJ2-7,CASSQSRWGTSGGDEQYF,TGCGCCAGCAGTCAATCGCGTTGGGGGACTAGCGGGGGTGACGAGCAGTACTTC
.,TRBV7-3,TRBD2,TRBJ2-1,CASSVSGGNLGNEQFF,TGTGCCAGCAGCGTTAGCGGGGGGAATCTGGGGAATGAGCAGTTCTTC
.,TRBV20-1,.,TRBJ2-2,CSARIDGRNTGELFF,TGCAGTGCTAGAATCGACGGGAGAAACACCGGGGAGCTGTTTTTT
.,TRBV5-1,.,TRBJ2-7,CASSSRYEQYF,TGCGCCAGCAGCTCCAGATACGAGCAGTACTTC
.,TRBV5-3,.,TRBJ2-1,CASSPLAVREQFF,TGTGCCAGCAGCCCACTAGCCGTGCGTGAGCAGTTCTTC
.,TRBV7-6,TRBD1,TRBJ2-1,CASSFFSGQSSYNEQFF,TGTGCCAGCAGCTTTTTTTCGGGACAGAGCTCCTACAATGAGCAGTTCTTC
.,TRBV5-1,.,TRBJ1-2,CASSLEVGGLRGYTF,TGCGCCAGCAGCTTGGAAGTCGGCGGTCTGCGTGGCTACACCTTC
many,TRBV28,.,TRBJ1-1,CASSLELTYTEAFF,TGTGCCAGCAGTTTAGAGCTCACATACACTGAAGCTTTCTTT
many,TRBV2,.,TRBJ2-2,CASSYEVLELFF,TGTGCCAGCAGTTACGAGGTGTTGGAGCTGTTTTTT
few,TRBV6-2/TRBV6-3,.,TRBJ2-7,CASRDTGSYEQYF,TGTGCCAGTCGGGACACGGGCTCCTACGAGCAGTACTTC
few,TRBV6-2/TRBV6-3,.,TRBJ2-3,CASSPLERDTQYF,TGTGCCAGCAGTCCCCTCGAGAGAGATACGCAGTATTTT
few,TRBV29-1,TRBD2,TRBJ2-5,CSVDLAGGTQETQYF,TGCAGCGTTGATTTGGCGGGGGGGACCCAAGAGACCCAGTACTTC
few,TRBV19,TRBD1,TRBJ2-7,CASSRTGASYEQYF,TGTGCCAGTAGTAGAACAGGGGCCTCCTACGAGCAGTACTTC
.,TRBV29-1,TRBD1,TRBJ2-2,CSTPVGGYDGELFF,TGCAGCACACCGGTAGGGGGCTACGACGGGGAGCTGTTTTTT
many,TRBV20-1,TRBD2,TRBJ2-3,CSARERFSGSRADTQYF,TGCAGTGCTAGAGAACGATTTAGCGGGAGTCGCGCAGATACGCAGTATTTT
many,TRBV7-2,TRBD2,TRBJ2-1,CASSARLAIGGNEQFF,TGTGCCAGCAGCGCCCGACTAGCGATAGGTGGCAATGAGCAGTTCTTC
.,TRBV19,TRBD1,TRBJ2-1,CASSLGTGMDEQFF,TGTGCCAGTAGTCTCGGGACAGGGATGGATGAGCAGTTCTTC
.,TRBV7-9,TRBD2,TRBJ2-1,CASSLPSSGRLNEQFF,TGTGCCAGCAGCTTACCATCAAGCGGGAGGCTAAATGAGCAGTTCTTC
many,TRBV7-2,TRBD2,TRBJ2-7,CASSLGSSGPPYEQYF,TGTGCCAGCAGCTTAGGAAGTAGCGGGCCTCCCTACGAGCAGTACTTC
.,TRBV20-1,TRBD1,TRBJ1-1,CSAPRGRSTEAFF,TGCAGTGCCCCCAGGGGGCGTAGCACTGAAGCTTTCTTT
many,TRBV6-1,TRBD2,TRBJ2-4,CASTGSGRGNIQYF,TGTGCCAGCACTGGAAGCGGGAGAGGTAACATTCAGTACTTC
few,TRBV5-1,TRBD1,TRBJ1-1,CASAWTPGGTEAFF,TGCGCCAGCGCCTGGACCCCAGGGGGGACTGAAGCTTTCTTT
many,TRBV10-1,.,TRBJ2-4,CASSETTIQNIQYF,TGCGCCAGCTCTGAGACAACAATTCAAAACATTCAGTACTTC
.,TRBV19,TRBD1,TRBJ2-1,CASRLTGLRNEQFF,TGTGCCAGTAGACTGACAGGGTTGCGCAATGAGCAGTTCTTC
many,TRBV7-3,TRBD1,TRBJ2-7,CASSSTGGSSYEQYF,TGTGCCAGCAGCTCTACAGGGGGGAGCTCCTACGAGCAGTACTTC
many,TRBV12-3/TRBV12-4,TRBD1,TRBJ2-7,CASRSLTGGFYEQYF,TGTGCCAGCAGGAGCCTGACAGGGGGCTTTTACGAGCAGTACTTC
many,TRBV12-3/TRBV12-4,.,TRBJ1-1,CASSRTRTEAFF,TGTGCCAGCTCCCGGACGCGGACTGAAGCTTTCTTT
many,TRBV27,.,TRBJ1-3,CASSLSAGTGNTIYF,TGTGCCAGCAGTTTATCGGCAGGGACTGGAAACACCATATATTTT
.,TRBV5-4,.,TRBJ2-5,CASSLVSEETQYF,TGTGCCAGCAGCTTGGTTTCCGAGGAGACCCAGTACTTC
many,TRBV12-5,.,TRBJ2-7,CASGPGLTYEQYF,TGTGCTAGTGGTCCTGGACTGACTTACGAGCAGTACTTC
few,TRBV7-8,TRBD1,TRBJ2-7,CASSVDRGNEQYF,TGTGCCAGCAGCGTGGACAGGGGAAACGAGCAGTACTTC
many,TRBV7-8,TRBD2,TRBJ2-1,CASSPMRVLAGANYEQFF,TGTGCCAGCAGCCCAATGAGGGTCCTAGCGGGAGCAAACTATGAGCAGTTCTTC
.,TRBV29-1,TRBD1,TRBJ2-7,CSVSGTGAYEQYF,TGCAGCGTCTCTGGGACAGGAGCCTACGAGCAGTACTTC
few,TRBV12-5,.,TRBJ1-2,CALTGLTYGYTF,TGTGCCCTTACAGGGCTGACCTATGGCTACACCTTC
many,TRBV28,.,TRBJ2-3,CASSPHPSGTDTQYF,TGTGCCAGCAGTCCGCATCCCAGCGGTACAGATACGCAGTATTTT
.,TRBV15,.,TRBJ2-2,CATSRDSRGFGELFF,TGTGCCACCAGCAGAGATTCGCGGGGCTTCGGGGAGCTGTTTTTT
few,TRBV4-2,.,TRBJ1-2,CASSQVRGEAHGYTF,TGTGCCAGCAGCCAAGTTCGAGGGGAGGCTCATGGCTACACCTTC
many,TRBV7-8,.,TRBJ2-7,CASSYPVGRGGEQYF,TGTGCCAGCAGCTATCCCGTGGGGCGAGGGGGGGAGCAGTACTTC